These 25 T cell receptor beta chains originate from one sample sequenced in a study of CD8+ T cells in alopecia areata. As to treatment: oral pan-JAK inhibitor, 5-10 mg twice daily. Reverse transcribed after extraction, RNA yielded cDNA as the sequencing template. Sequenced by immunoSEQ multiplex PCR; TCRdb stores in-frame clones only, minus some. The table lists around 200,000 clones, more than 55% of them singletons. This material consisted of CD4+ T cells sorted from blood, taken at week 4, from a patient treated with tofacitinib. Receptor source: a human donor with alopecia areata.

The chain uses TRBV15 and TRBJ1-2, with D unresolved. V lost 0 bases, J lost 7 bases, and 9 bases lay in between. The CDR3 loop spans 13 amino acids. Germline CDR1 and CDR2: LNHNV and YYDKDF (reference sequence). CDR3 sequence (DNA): TGTGCCACCAGCAGAGATCGGGTCATTGGCTACACCTTC. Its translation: CATSRDRVIGYTF.

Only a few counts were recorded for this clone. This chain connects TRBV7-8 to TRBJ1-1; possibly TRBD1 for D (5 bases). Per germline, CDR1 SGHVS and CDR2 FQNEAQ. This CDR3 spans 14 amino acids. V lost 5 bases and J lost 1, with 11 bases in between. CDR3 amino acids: CASSVRQKNTEAFF. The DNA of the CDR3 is TGTGCCAGCAGCGTAAGACAGAAGAACACTGAAGCTTTCTTT.

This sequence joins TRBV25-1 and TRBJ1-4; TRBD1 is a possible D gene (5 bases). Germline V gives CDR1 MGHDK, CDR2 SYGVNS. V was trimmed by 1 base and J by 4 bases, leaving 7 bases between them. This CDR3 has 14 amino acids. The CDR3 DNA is TGTGCCAGCAGTGAATTCAGGGATAATGAAAAACTGTTTTTT. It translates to CASSEFRDNEKLFF.

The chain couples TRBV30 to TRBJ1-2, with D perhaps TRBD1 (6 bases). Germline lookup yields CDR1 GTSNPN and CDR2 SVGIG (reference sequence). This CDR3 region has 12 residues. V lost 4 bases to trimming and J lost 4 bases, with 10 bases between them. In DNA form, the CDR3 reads TGTGCCTGGAACGGGGGCGGCTATGGCTACACCTTC. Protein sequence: CAWNGGGYGYTF.

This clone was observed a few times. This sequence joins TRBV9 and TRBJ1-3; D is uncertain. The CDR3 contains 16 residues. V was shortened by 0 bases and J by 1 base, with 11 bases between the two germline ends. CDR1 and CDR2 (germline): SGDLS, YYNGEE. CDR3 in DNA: TGTGCCAGCAGCGTAGGCAGCGTTGGGTCTGGAAACACCATATATTTT. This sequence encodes CASSVGSVGSGNTIYF.

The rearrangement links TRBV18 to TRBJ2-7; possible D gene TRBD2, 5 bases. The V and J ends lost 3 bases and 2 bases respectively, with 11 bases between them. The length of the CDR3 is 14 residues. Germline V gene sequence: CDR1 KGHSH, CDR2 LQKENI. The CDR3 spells CASSPWQEAYEQYF. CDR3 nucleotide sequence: TGTGCCAGCTCACCGTGGCAGGAGGCCTACGAGCAGTACTTC.

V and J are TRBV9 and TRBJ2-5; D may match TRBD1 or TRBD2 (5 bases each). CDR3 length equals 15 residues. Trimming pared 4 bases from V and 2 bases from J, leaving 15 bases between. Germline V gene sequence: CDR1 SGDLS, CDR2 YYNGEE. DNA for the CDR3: TGTGCCAGCAGCCCTTCGGGGCTGGGACAAGAGACCCAGTACTTC. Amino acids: CASSPSGLGQETQYF.

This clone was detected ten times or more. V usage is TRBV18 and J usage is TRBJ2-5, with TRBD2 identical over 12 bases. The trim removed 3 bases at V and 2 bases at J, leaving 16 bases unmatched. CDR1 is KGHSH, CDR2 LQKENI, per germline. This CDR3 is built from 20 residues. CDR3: CASSPAQLAGGRYEQETQYF. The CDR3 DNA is TGTGCCAGCTCACCTGCCCAACTAGCGGGAGGCCGATATGAACAAGAGACCCAGTACTTC.

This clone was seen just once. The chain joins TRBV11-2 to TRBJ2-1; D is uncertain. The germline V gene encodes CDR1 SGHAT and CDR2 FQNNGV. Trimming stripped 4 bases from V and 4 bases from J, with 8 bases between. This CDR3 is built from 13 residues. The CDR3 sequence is CASSSGRYNEQFF. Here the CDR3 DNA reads TGTGCCAGCAGCTCCGGACGGTACAATGAGCAGTTCTTC.

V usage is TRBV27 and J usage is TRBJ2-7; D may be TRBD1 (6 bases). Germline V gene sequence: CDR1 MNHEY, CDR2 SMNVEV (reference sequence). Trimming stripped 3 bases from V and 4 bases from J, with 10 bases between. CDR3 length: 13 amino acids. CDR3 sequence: CASSLDRRYEQYF. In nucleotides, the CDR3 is TGTGCCAGCAGTTTGGACAGACGGTACGAGCAGTACTTC.

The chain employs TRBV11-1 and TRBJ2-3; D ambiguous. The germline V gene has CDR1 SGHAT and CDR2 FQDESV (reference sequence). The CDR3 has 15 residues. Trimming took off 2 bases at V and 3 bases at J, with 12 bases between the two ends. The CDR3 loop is CASSLRAELTDTQYF. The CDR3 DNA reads TGTGCCAGCAGCTTAAGGGCGGAGTTAACAGATACGCAGTATTTT.

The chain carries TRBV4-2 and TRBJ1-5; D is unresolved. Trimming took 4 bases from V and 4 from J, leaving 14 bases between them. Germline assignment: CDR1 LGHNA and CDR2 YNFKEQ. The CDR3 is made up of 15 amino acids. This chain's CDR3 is CASSPERQVNQPQHF. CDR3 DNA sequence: TGTGCCAGCAGCCCCGAGCGGCAGGTGAATCAGCCCCAGCATTTT.

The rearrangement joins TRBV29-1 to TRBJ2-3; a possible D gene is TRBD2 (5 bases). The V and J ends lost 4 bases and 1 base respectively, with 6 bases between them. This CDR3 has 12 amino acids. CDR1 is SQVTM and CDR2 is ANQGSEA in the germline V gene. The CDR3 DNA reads TGCAGCGTTGGGACTCGCACAGATACGCAGTATTTT. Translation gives CSVGTRTDTQYF.

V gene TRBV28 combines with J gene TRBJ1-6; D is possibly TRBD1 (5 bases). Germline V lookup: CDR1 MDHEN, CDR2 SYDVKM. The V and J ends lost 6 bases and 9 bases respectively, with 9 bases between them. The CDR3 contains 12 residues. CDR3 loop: CASRNRPSPLHF. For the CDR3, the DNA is TGTGCCAGCAGGAACAGGCCTTCACCCCTCCACTTT.

The CDR3 DNA reads as TGTGCCAGCAGCTTTGCCACACCGGCATACGAGCAGTACTTC. This encodes CASSFATPAYEQYF. The chain employs TRBV11-2 and TRBJ2-7; D remains ambiguous. Germline V gene lookup returns CDR1 SGHAT and CDR2 FQNNGV. The CDR3 covers 14 residues. V shed 3 bases and J shed 4 bases, with 13 bases lying between them. The full variable domain, its missing parts supplied by reference TRBV11-2 and TRBJ2-7, is EAGVAQSPRYKIIEKRQSVAFWCNPISGHATLYWYQQILGQGPKLLIQFQNNGVVDDSQLPKDRFSAERLKGVDSTLKIQPAKLEDSAVYLCASSFATPAYEQYFGPGTRLTVT.

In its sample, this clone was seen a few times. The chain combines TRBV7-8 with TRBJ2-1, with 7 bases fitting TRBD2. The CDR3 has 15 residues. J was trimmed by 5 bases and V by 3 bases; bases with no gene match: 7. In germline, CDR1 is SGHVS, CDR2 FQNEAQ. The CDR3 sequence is CASSFRVRGDNEQFF. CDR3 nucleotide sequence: TGTGCCAGCAGCTTCCGGGTACGGGGGGACAATGAGCAGTTCTTC.

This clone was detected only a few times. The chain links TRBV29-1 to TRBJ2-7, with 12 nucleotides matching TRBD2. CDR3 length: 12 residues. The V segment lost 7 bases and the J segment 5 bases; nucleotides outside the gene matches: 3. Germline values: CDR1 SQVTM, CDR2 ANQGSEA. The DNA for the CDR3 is TGCAGCGCTCGGACTAGCGGGAACGAGCAGTACTTC. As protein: CSARTSGNEQYF.

CDR3 amino acids: CATSRGPGGQETQYF. The CDR3 bases are TGTGCCACCAGCAGAGGACCGGGAGGGCAAGAGACCCAGTACTTC. J is TRBJ2-5 and V is TRBV15, with 8 bases identical to TRBD2. The junction had 3 bases not matched to a gene; V was cut back by 1 base and J by 2 bases. CDR1 is LNHNV and CDR2 is YYDKDF in the germline V gene (reference sequence). The CDR3 is 15 amino acids.

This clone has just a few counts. In DNA form, the CDR3 reads TGCGCCAGCAGCCAAGAAATCCAACCTAGCACAGATACGCAGTATTTT. It encodes CASSQEIQPSTDTQYF. This rearrangement joins TRBV4-1 to TRBJ2-3; D is unresolved. V was pared by 0 bases and J by 0 bases, with 10 bases between. The CDR3 spans 16 residues. CDR1 is MGHRA, CDR2 YSYEKL, per germline.

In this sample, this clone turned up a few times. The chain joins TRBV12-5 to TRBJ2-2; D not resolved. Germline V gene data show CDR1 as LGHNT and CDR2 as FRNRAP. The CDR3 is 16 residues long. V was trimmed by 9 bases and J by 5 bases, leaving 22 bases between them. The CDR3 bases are TGTGCTAGATTGACGGCCGAACAATGCCTTACCGGGGAGCTGTTTTTT. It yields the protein CARLTAEQCLTGELFF.

CDR3 in DNA: TGTGCCAGCAGCTACCCTTCGGGGTCTTACTATGGCTACACCTTC. Its translation is CASSYPSGSYYGYTF. The chain is built from TRBV5-6 and TRBJ1-2; no clear D gene. Per the germline V gene, CDR1 is SGHDT and CDR2 is YYEEEE. Trimming left V 3 bases short and J 3 bases short, with 15 bases between. There are 15 residues in the CDR3. The whole variable domain, filled in from reference TRBV5-6 and TRBJ1-2, reads DAGVTQSPTHLIKTRGQQVTLRCSPKSGHDTVSWYQQALGQGPQFIFQYYEEEERQRGNFPDRFSGHQFPNYSSELNVNALLLGDSALYLCASSYPSGSYYGYTFGSGTRLTVV.

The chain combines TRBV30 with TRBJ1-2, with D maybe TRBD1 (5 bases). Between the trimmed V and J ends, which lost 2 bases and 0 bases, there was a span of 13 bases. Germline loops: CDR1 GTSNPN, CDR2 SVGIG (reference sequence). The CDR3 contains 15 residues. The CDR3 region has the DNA TGTGCCTGGAGTCGTCGGACATCAGCTAACTATGGCTACACCTTC. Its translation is CAWSRRTSANYGYTF.

As DNA, the CDR3 is TGTGCCTGGAGATCGGCTGGCCGTTCAGACGAGCAGTACTTC. This sequence encodes CAWRSAGRSDEQYF. The V gene is TRBV30, the J gene TRBJ2-7; D ambiguous. CDR3 size: 14 residues. The V and J ends lost 3 bases and 5 bases respectively, with 17 bases between them. Germline V gene sequence: CDR1 GTSNPN, CDR2 SVGIG (reference sequence).

The CDR3 spells CSVETDPNTEAFF. DNA for the CDR3: TGCAGCGTTGAAACAGACCCGAACACTGAAGCTTTCTTT. The rearrangement joins TRBV29-1 to TRBJ1-1; D gene uncertain. This CDR3 spans 13 amino acids. V was clipped by 2 bases and J by 1 base, with 8 bases between them. CDR1 SQVTM and CDR2 ANQGSEA come from the germline V gene.

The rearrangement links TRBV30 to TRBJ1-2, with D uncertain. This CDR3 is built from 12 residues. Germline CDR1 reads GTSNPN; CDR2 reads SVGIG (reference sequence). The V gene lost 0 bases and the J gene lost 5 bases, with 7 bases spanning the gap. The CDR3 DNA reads TGTGCCTGGAGTGTAAAAGCTTATGGCTACACCTTC. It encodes CAWSVKAYGYTF.